These 5 T cell receptor beta chains were sequenced from one sample in a study of blood T cells in healthy people across ages. The second PCR ran about 6 to 11 cycles with a sample-barcoded 5' primer and J-beta primers. TCRdb re-called the 5' RACE reads with MiXCR, one entry per CDR3 protein. The sample has more than 1,400,000 distinct CDR3 sequences, 42% seen once. Sequenced material: blood. These receptors were taken from a woman between 18 and 29 years old in good health.

The gene calls are TRBV11-2 and TRBJ1-1; maybe TRBD1 (5 bases). V was clipped by 5 bases and J by 12 bases, with 13 bases between them. The CDR3 has 11 residues. Germline assignment: CDR1 SGHAT and CDR2 FQNNGV. CDR3 amino acids: CASSRDVKTFF. CDR3 coding DNA: TGTGCCAGCAGCAGGGACGTTAAGACTTTCTTT.

This clonotype occurred a few times. This chain uses TRBV20-1 with TRBJ2-3; 14 bases are shared with TRBD2. The CDR3 covers 17 residues. The V gene's germline CDR1 is DFQATT and CDR2 SNEGSKA (reference sequence). With V trimmed by 1 base and J by 6 bases, 9 bases remained unmatched. In DNA, the CDR3 is TGCAGTGCTAGAGGCCTTGGACTAGCGGGGGGAGCGGATACGCAGTATTTT. It yields the protein CSARGLGLAGGADTQYF.

This chain joins TRBV20-1 and TRBJ2-1; 9 nucleotides align to TRBD2. The V and J ends lost 0 bases and 8 bases, in that order; junction bases with no gene match: 17. Germline V gene sequence: CDR1 DFQATT, CDR2 SNEGSKA (reference sequence). The length of the CDR3 is 18 residues. The CDR3 reads CSARDWGETSGFYDEQFF. As DNA, the CDR3 is TGCAGTGCTAGAGATTGGGGGGAGACTAGCGGATTTTACGATGAGCAGTTCTTC.

This clonotype was found a few times. The chain employs TRBV20-1 and TRBJ1-2; 7 bases line up with TRBD1. V shed 0 bases and J 5 bases; nucleotides not matched to a gene: 9. Germline V gene sequence: CDR1 DFQATT, CDR2 SNEGSKA (reference sequence). CDR3 length: 15 amino acids. CDR3 in amino acids: CSARDGPGGPYGYTF. CDR3 nucleotide sequence: TGCAGTGCTAGAGATGGGCCAGGGGGACCATATGGCTACACCTTC.

The chain uses TRBV6-6 and TRBJ1-2, with D hard to call. With 5 bases removed from V and 2 bases from J, the gap between germline ends came to 3 bases. The CDR3 sequence is 11 residues long. Germline V gene sequence: CDR1 MNHNY, CDR2 SVGAGI (reference sequence). The CDR3: CASSMNYGYTF. CDR3 coding DNA: TGTGCCAGCAGTATGAACTATGGCTACACCTTC.